A selection of T cell receptor beta chains follows, all from one sample in a study of cytomegalovirus exposure and HLA in healthy donors. Using immunoSEQ multiplex PCR, the repertoire was profiled, and TCRdb retains in-frame clones only, with some absent. In the table there are over 130,000 clones, roughly 87% of which are singletons. What was sequenced was PBMCs. These receptor sequences come from a woman aged 40 to 50 in good health and CMV-seronegative. CDR3s include the opening cysteine and the closing phenylalanine or tryptophan. The D gene is left open where the match is weak. The size of a clone is reported for some rows only, either as once, few or many, or as a class for expanded clones.

CASSPTGRGRPYNEQFF	TGTGCCAGCAGCCCCACCGGCAGGGGGCGCCCCTACAATGAGCAGTTCTTC	TRBD1	-	TRBJ2-1	TRBV7-9
CSASFSGELFF	TGCAGTGCTAGTTTCAGCGGGGAGCTGTTTTTT	-	once	TRBJ2-2	TRBV20-1
CASSQAGNYGYTF	TGTGCCAGCAGCCAAGCAGGCAACTATGGCTACACCTTC	-	-	TRBJ1-2	TRBV4-2
CASSVVARGEQYF	TGTGCCAGCAGCGTAGTTGCCAGAGGGGAGCAGTACTTC	-	few	TRBJ2-7	TRBV9
CASSYSPDQGSKLFF	TGTGCCAGCAGTTACTCCCCTGATCAGGGTTCAAAACTGTTTTTT	-	many	TRBJ1-4	TRBV6-6
CASSRLFQETQYF	TGTGCCAGCAGCAGACTTTTTCAAGAGACCCAGTACTTC	-	-	TRBJ2-5	TRBV6-1
CAISVDRTYEQYF	TGTGCCATCAGTGTAGATCGTACCTACGAGCAGTACTTC	-	-	TRBJ2-7	TRBV10-3
CASSLGGTSSYEQYF	TGTGCCAGCAGCTTAGGGGGGACTAGTAGCTACGAGCAGTACTTC	TRBD2	-	TRBJ2-7	TRBV7-2
CASSLGQGFSRGYGYTF	TGTGCCAGCAGCCTGGGGCAGGGGTTTTCCCGTGGGTATGGCTACACCTTC	-	-	TRBJ1-2	TRBV9
CAWMPFLAGGRNEQFF	TGTGCCTGGATGCCCTTTTTAGCGGGAGGCAGAAATGAGCAGTTCTTC	TRBD2	-	TRBJ2-1	TRBV30
CASSPPPSLGAFF	TGTGCCAGCAGCCCCCCGCCGAGCCTCGGGGCTTTCTTT	-	-	TRBJ1-1	TRBV21-1
CASSYFLETQYF	TGTGCCAGCAGCTATTTCTTGGAGACGCAGTATTTT	-	-	TRBJ2-3	TRBV14
CASSFQTGPQHF	TGTGCCAGCAGCTTCCAGACAGGGCCCCAGCATTTT	-	-	TRBJ1-5	TRBV7-9
CAISGLAGVEQYF	TGTGCCATCAGTGGACTAGCGGGAGTCGAGCAGTACTTC	TRBD2	-	TRBJ2-7	TRBV10-3
CASTLWAGRGEQFF	TGTGCCAGTACCCTCTGGGCGGGACGGGGTGAGCAGTTCTTC	-	-	TRBJ2-1	TRBV19
CASSYSRAVDNEQFF	TGTGCCAGCAGTTACTCGAGGGCAGTCGACAATGAGCAGTTCTTC	-	once	TRBJ2-1	TRBV6-5
CASSGLAGGKETQYF	TGTGCCAGCAGTGGACTAGCGGGAGGGAAGGAGACCCAGTACTTC	TRBD2	once	TRBJ2-5	TRBV6-5
CASSLWGGSTDTQYF	TGCGCCAGCAGCTTGTGGGGCGGGAGTACAGATACGCAGTATTTT	TRBD2	-	TRBJ2-3	TRBV5-1
CASSLLERGEQYF	TGTGCCAGCAGCTTGTTGGAGCGGGGCGAGCAGTACTTC	TRBD2	-	TRBJ2-7	TRBV11-3
CASSPFSGTPYEQYF	TGTGCCAGCAGTCCCTTCTCGGGTACTCCCTACGAGCAGTACTTC	-	-	TRBJ2-7	TRBV28
CASRAGGDRYEQYF	TGTGCCAGCAGAGCAGGGGGAGACAGATACGAGCAGTACTTC	TRBD1	-	TRBJ2-7	TRBV6-5
CASSGYRVGYTF	TGTGCCAGCAGTGGTTACAGGGTTGGCTACACCTTC	-	-	TRBJ1-2	TRBV6-1
CASSFRVGNTIYF	TGTGCCAGCAGTTTCAGGGTTGGAAACACCATATATTTT	-	-	TRBJ1-3	TRBV28
CASSLGDRVGKLFF	TGTGCCAGCAGTTTAGGGGACAGGGTCGGTAAACTGTTTTTT	TRBD1	once	TRBJ1-4	TRBV27
CASGQAAYNEQFF	TGTGCCAGCGGGCAGGCTGCCTACAATGAGCAGTTCTTC	-	-	TRBJ2-1	TRBV28
CASSPRTGGDTEAFF	TGTGCCAGCAGCCCTAGAACAGGGGGCGACACTGAAGCTTTCTTT	TRBD1	-	TRBJ1-1	TRBV7-9
CASSFPGTRIYEQYF	TGTGCCAGCAGTTTCCCCGGGACTAGGATCTACGAGCAGTACTTC	TRBD2	-	TRBJ2-7	TRBV28
CASRLGLAGGGEQFF	TGTGCCAGCAGGCTGGGACTAGCGGGAGGTGGAGAGCAGTTCTTC	TRBD2	-	TRBJ2-1	TRBV6-6
CASSIAGGGETQYF	TGCGCCAGCAGTATAGCGGGAGGAGGGGAGACCCAGTACTTC	TRBD2	-	TRBJ2-5	TRBV5-1
CSVESGGQGRHGETQYF	TGCAGCGTTGAAAGTGGCGGGCAGGGGCGACACGGGGAGACCCAGTACTTC	-	-	TRBJ2-5	TRBV29-1
CASSFNRQETQYF	TGTGCTAGCAGCTTTAACAGACAAGAGACCCAGTACTTC	-	-	TRBJ2-5	TRBV7-7
CASSLGAQETQYF	TGTGCCAGCAGTTTAGGGGCCCAAGAGACCCAGTACTTC	-	-	TRBJ2-5	TRBV27
CASSLGLAPMYTQYF	TGTGCCAGCAGCTTAGGACTAGCCCCCATGTATACGCAGTATTTT	TRBD2	-	TRBJ2-3	TRBV11-3
CASSLMVAGDDTQYF	TGTGCCAGCAGCTTAATGGTAGCGGGAGATGATACGCAGTATTTT	TRBD2	-	TRBJ2-3	TRBV7-3
CASSISRPGNQPQHF	TGTGCCAGTAGTATAAGTCGGCCCGGGAATCAGCCCCAGCATTTT	-	-	TRBJ1-5	TRBV19
CASTWGGAGDTQYF	TGTGCCAGCACCTGGGGAGGGGCGGGAGATACGCAGTATTTT	TRBD2	-	TRBJ2-3	TRBV5-6
CASSLNAGGDYGYTF	TGTGCCAGCAGCTTGAACGCAGGGGGCGACTATGGCTACACCTTC	TRBD1	-	TRBJ1-2	TRBV5-4
CASSLDTRGLAPYEQYF	TGTGCCAGCAGCTTAGATACCCGGGGACTCGCCCCCTACGAGCAGTACTTC	-	-	TRBJ2-7	TRBV7-9
CAIGQGALHEQYF	TGTGCCATTGGACAGGGGGCGCTCCACGAGCAGTACTTC	TRBD1	-	TRBJ2-7	TRBV10-3
CASRAELGTGPYEQYF	TGTGCCAGCAGAGCCGAGTTGGGGACAGGGCCCTACGAGCAGTACTTC	TRBD1	-	TRBJ2-7	TRBV6-6
CASSQLAGGPYNEQFF	TGTGCCAGCAGTCAGCTAGCGGGAGGGCCATACAATGAGCAGTTCTTC	TRBD2	-	TRBJ2-1	TRBV27
CASSLDGLAGVSADTQYF	TGCGCCAGCAGCTTGGATGGACTAGCGGGAGTTAGCGCAGATACGCAGTATTTT	TRBD2	-	TRBJ2-3	TRBV5-1
CASSARLAGGETQYF	TGCGCCAGCAGCGCCCGGCTAGCGGGAGGAGAGACCCAGTACTTC	TRBD2	-	TRBJ2-5	TRBV5-1
CASSYGVGGRGYEQYF	TGCGCCAGCAGTTACGGGGTAGGCGGGAGGGGCTACGAGCAGTACTTC	TRBD2	-	TRBJ2-7	TRBV4-1
CASSELGGSYNEQFF	TGTGCCAGCAGTGAATTAGGGGGCTCCTACAATGAGCAGTTCTTC	-	-	TRBJ2-1	TRBV2
CASSQGTGVGNQPQHF	TGTGCCAGTAGTCAGGGAACAGGGGTGGGCAATCAGCCCCAGCATTTT	TRBD1	-	TRBJ1-5	TRBV19
CASSLAYSNEQFF	TGTGCCAGCAGCTTAGCCTACAGCAATGAGCAGTTCTTC	-	-	TRBJ2-1	TRBV7-6
CASSWTGGEETQYF	TGCGCCAGCAGCTGGACAGGGGGCGAGGAGACCCAGTACTTC	TRBD1	-	TRBJ2-5	TRBV5-1
CASERATSNTDTQYF	TGTGCCAGTGAGCGGGCCACCAGCAACACAGATACGCAGTATTTT	-	-	TRBJ2-3	TRBV7-9
CASSVGEGYTEAFF	TGTGCCAGCAGTGTCGGGGAAGGGTACACTGAAGCTTTCTTT	-	-	TRBJ1-1	TRBV2
CATSRRTDNSPLHF	TGTGCCACCAGCAGACGCACGGATAATTCACCCCTCCACTTT	-	-	TRBJ1-6	TRBV15
CASMGGPYNEQFF	TGTGCCAGCATGGGAGGACCTTACAATGAGCAGTTCTTC	-	few	TRBJ2-1	TRBV6-1
CASSLTGGGTEAFF	TGTGCCAGTAGTTTAACAGGGGGAGGCACTGAAGCTTTCTTT	TRBD1	-	TRBJ1-1	TRBV19
CASSPGQSQETQYF	TGCGCCAGCAGCCCGGGACAATCCCAAGAGACCCAGTACTTC	-	-	TRBJ2-5	TRBV5-1
CASSFKITSGHNEQFF	TGTGCCAGCAGCTTTAAGATCACTAGCGGCCACAATGAGCAGTTCTTC	TRBD2	-	TRBJ2-1	TRBV7-2
CASSELGGLEGAGELFF	TGTGCCAGCAGTGAATTGGGGGGACTAGAGGGGGCCGGGGAGCTGTTTTTT	TRBD2	once	TRBJ2-2	TRBV25-1
CASSVVGGHGSADTQYF	TGTGCCAGCAGCGTAGTGGGGGGGCACGGGAGCGCAGATACGCAGTATTTT	-	-	TRBJ2-3	TRBV9
CASSPFRTRRYEQYF	TGTGCCAGCAGCCCATTCCGGACAAGGAGATACGAGCAGTACTTC	-	-	TRBJ2-7	TRBV11-2